This T cell receptor beta chain was recovered during a study of cytomegalovirus exposure and HLA in healthy donors. This CDR3 is built from 14 residues. V gave up 8 bases and J gave up 7 bases; unmatched junction bases: 9. Germline CDR1 is LNHDA and CDR2 is SQIVND (reference sequence). PCR employed 60 Vbeta and 13 Jbeta primers. Assay used: immunoSEQ multiplex PCR; TCRdb lists only in-frame clones, some missing. The sample has about 220,000 clones, 75% to 90% seen once. The source material was PBMCs. This TCR was sampled from a boy aged 2 to 10 in good health and CMV-seronegative. The rearrangement uses TRBV19 and TRBJ2-1; 9 positions match TRBD1. The chain's CDR3 is CASSTTGGTNEQFF. The CDR3 region has the DNA TGTGCCAGTTCGACAACAGGGGGCACGAATGAGCAGTTCTTC. Based on the CDR3 plus reference TRBV19 and TRBJ2-1, the full variable domain is DGGITQSPKYLFRKEGQNVTLSCEQNLNHDAMYWYRQDPGQGLRLIYYSQIVNDFQKGDIAEGYSVSREKKESFPLTVTSAQKNPTAFYLCASSTTGGTNEQFFGPGTRLTVL.